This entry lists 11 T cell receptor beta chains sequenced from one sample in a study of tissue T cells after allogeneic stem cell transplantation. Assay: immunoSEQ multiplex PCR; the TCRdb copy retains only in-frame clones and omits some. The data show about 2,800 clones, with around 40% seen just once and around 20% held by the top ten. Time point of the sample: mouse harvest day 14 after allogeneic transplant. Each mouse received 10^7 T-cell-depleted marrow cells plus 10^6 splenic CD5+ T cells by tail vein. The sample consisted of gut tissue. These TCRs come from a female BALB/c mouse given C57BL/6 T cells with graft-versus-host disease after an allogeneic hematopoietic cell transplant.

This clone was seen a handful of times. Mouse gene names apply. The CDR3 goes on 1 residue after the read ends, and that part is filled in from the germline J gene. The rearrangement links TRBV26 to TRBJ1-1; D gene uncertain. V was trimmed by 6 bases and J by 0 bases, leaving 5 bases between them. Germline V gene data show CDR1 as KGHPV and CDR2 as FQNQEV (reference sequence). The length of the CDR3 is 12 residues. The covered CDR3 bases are TGTGCCAGCAGGGGGTCAAACACAGAAGTCTTC. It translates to CASRGSNTEVF. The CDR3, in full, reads CASRGSNTEVFF.

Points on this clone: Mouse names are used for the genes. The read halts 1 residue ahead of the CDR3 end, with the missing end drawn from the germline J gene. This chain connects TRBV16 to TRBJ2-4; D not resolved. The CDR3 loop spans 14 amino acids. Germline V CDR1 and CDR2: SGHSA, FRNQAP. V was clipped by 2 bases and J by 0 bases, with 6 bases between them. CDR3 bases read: TGTGCAAGCAGCTTAAGACGGAGTCAAAACACCTTGTAC. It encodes CASSLRRSQNTLY. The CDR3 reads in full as CASSLRRSQNTLYF.

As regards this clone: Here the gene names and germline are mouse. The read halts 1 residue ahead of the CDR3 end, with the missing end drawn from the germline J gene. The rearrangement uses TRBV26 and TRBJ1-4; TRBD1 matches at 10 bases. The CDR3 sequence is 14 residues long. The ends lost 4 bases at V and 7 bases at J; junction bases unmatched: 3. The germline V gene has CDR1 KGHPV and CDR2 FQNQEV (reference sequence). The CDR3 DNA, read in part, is TGTGCCAGCAGTCCGGGACAGGGGACCGAAAGATTATTT. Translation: CASSPGQGTERLF. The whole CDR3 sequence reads CASSPGQGTERLFF.

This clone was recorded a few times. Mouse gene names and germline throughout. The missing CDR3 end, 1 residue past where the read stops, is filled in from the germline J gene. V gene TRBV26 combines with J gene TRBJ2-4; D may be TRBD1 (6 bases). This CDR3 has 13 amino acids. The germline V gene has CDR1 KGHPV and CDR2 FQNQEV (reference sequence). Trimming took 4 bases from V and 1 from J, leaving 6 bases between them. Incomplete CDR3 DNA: TGTGCCAGCAGTCAGGGGGGTCAAAACACCTTGTAC. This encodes CASSQGGQNTLY. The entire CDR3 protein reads CASSQGGQNTLYF.

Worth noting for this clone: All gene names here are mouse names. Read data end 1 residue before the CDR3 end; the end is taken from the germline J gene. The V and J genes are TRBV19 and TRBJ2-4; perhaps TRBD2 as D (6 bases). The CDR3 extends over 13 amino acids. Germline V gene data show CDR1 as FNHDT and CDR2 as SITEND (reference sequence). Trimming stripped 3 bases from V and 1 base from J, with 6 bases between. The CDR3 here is CASSTGGQNTLYF. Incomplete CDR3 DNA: TGTGCCAGCAGTACTGGGGGTCAAAACACCTTGTAC.

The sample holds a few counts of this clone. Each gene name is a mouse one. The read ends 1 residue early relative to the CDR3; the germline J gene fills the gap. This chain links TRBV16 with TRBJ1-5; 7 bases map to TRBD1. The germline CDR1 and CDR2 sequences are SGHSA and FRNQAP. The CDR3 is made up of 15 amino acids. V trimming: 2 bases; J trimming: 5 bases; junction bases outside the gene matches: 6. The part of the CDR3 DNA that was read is TGTGCAAGCAGCTTAAGGGGGCGCCCCGACCAGGCTCCGCTT. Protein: CASSLRGRPDQAPL. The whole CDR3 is CASSLRGRPDQAPLF.

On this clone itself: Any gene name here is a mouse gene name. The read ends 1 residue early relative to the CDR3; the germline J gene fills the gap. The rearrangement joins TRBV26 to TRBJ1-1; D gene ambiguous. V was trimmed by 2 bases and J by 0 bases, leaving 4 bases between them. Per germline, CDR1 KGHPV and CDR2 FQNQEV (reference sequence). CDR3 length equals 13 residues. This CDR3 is CASSLRSNTEVFF. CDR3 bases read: TGTGCCAGCAGTCTGAGGTCAAACACAGAAGTCTTC.

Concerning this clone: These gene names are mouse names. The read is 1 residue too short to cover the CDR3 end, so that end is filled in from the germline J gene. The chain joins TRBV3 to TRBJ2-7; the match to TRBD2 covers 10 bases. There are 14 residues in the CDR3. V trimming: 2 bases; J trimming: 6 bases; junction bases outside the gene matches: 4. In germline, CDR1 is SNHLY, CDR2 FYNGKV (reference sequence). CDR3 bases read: TGTGCCAGCAGCTTACGCTGGGGGGGCGCTGAACAGTAC. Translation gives CASSLRWGGAEQY. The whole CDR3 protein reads CASSLRWGGAEQYF.

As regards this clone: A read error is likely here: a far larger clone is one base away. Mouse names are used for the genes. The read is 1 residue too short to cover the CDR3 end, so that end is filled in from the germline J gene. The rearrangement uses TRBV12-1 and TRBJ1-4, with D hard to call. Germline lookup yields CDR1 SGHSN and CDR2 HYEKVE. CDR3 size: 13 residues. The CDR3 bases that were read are TGTGCCAGCTCTCTACCAGGCCACGACAGATTATTT. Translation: CASSLPGHDRLF. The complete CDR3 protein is CASSLPGHDRLFF.

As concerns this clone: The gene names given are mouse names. The CDR3 region is CASRDRGGERLFF. The CDR3 bases that were read are TGTGCCAGCAGAGACAGGGGAGGCGAAAGATTATTT. V gene TRBV26 combines with J gene TRBJ1-4; TRBD1 agrees at 8 bases. Sequencing ends 1 residue short of the CDR3 end; the germline J gene provides the rest. After removal of 6 bases from V and 7 bases from J, the junction contained 4 bases not matched to a gene. CDR1 is KGHPV, CDR2 FQNQEV, per germline (reference sequence). The CDR3 is 13 amino acids.

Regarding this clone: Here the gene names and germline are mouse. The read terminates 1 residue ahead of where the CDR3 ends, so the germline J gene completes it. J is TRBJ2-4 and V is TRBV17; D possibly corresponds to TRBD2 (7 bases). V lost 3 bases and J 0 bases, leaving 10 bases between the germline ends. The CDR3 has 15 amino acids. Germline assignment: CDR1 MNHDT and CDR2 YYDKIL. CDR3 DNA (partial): TGTGCTAGCAGTAGTCTGGGGGCTAGTCAAAACACCTTGTAC. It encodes CASSSLGASQNTLY. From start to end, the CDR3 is CASSSLGASQNTLYF.